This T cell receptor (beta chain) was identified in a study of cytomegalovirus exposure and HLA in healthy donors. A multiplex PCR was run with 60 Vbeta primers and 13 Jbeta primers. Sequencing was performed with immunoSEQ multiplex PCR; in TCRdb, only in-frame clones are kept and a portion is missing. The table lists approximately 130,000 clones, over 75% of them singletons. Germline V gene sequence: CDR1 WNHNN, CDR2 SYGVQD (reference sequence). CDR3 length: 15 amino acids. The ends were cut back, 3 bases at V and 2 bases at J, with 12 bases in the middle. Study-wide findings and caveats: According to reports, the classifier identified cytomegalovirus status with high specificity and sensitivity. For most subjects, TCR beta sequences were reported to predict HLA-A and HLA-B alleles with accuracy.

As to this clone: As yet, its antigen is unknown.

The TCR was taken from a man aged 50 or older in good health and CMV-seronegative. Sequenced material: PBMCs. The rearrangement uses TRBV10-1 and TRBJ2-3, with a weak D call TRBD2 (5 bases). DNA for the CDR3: TGCGCCAGCAGTGACCACCGGGGTGTCACAGATACGCAGTATTTT. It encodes CASSDHRGVTDTQYF.